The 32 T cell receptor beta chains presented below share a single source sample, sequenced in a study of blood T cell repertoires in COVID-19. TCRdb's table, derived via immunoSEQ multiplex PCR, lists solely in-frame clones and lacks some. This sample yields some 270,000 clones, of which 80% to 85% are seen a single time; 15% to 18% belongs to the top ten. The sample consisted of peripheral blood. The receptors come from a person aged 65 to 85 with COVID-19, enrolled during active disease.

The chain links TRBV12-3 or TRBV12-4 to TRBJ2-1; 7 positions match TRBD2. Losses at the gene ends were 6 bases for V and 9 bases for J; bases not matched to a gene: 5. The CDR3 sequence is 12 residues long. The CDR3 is CASSVPGGEQFF. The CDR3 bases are TGTGCCAGCAGCGTCCCGGGAGGTGAGCAGTTCTTC.

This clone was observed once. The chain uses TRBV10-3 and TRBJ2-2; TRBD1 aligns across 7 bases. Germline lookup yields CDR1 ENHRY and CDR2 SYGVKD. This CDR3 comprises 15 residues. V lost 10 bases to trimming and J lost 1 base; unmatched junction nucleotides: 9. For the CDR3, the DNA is TGTGCCAAAACCGACAGGGCACTGAACACCGGGGAGCTGTTTTTT. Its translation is CAKTDRALNTGELFF.

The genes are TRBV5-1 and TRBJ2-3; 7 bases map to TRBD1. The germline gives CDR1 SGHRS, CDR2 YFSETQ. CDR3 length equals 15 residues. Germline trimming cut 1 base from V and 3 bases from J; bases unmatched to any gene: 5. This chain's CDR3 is CASSLRDSRTDTQYF. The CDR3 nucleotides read TGCGCCAGCAGCTTGAGGGACAGTCGGACAGATACGCAGTATTTT.

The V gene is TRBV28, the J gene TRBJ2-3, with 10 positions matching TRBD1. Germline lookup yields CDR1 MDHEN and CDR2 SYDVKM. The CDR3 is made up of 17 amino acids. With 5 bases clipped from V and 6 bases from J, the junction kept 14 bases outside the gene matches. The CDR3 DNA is TGTGCCAGCAGTGAGCCTACCGGGACAGGGGTTAGGGATACGCAGTATTTT. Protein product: CASSEPTGTGVRDTQYF.

CDR3 residues: CASSVQAATNEKLFF. In DNA form, the CDR3 reads TGTGCCAGCAGTGTTCAGGCTGCAACTAATGAAAAACTGTTTTTT. The genes are TRBV28 and TRBJ1-4, with no clear D. Looked up from germline, CDR1 is MDHEN and CDR2 is SYDVKM. The CDR3 is made up of 15 amino acids. V gave up 5 bases and J gave up 0 bases, with 10 bases separating them.

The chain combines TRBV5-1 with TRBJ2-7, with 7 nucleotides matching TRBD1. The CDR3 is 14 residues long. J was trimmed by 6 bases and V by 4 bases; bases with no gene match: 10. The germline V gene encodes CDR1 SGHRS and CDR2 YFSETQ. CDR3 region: CASSLPTGTAEQYF. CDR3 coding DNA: TGCGCCAGCAGCCTGCCGACCGGGACAGCCGAGCAGTACTTC.

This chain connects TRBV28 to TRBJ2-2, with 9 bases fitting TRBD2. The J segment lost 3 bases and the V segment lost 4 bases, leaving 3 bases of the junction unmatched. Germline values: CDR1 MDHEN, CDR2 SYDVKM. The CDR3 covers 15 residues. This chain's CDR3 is CASSYAGGDTGELFF. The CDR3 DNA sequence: TGTGCCAGCAGTTATGCGGGAGGGGACACCGGGGAGCTGTTTTTT.

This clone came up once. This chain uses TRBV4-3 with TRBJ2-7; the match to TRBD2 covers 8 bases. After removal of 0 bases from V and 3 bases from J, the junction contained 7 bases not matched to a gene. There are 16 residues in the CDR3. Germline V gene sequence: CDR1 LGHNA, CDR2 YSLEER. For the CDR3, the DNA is TGCGCCAGCAGCCAAGATTCCAGCGGGAGTGGCTACGAGCAGTACTTC. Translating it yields CASSQDSSGSGYEQYF.

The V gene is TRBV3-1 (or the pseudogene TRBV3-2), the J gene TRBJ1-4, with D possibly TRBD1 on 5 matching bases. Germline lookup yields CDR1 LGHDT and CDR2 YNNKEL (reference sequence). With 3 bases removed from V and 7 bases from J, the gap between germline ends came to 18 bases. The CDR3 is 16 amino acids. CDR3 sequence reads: CASSQRSGGFGEKLFF. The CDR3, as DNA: TGTGCCAGCAGCCAGAGATCCGGGGGTTTTGGTGAAAAACTGTTTTTT.

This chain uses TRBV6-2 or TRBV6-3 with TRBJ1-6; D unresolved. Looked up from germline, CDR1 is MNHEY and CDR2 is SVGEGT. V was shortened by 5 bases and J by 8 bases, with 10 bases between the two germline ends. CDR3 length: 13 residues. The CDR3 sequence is CASSPGIYSPLHF. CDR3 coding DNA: TGTGCCAGCAGTCCCGGGATTTATTCACCCCTCCACTTT.

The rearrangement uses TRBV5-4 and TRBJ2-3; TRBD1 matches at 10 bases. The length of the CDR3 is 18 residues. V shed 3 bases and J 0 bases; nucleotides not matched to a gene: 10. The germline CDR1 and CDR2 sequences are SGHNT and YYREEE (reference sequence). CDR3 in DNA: TGTGCCAGCAGCTCCCGGGACAGGGGCAGGGGGAGCACAGATACGCAGTATTTT. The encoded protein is CASSSRDRGRGSTDTQYF.

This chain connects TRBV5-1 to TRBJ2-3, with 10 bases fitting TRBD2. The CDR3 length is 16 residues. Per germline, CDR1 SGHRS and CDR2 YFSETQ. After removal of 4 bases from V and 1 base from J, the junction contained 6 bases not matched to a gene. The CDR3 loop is CASSALAGGGTDTQYF. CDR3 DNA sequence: TGCGCCAGCAGCGCATTAGCGGGAGGCGGCACAGATACGCAGTATTTT.

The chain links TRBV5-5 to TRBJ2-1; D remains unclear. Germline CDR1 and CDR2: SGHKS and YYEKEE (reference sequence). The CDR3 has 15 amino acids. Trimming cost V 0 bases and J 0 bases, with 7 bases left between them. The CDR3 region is CASSLDTISYNEQFF. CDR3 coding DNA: TGTGCCAGCAGCTTGGACACTATCTCCTACAATGAGCAGTTCTTC.

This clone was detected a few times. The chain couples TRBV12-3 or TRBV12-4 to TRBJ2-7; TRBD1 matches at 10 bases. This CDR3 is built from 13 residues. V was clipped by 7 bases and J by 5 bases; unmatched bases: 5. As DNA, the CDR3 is TGTGCCAGCACCGGGACAGGGGCCCACGAGCAGTACTTC. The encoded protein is CASTGTGAHEQYF.

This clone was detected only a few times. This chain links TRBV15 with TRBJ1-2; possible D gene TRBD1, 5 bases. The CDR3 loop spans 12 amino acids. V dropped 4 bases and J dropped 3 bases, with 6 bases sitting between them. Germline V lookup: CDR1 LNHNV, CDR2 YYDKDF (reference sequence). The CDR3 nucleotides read TGTGCCACCAGCAAACAGGACTATGGCTACACCTTC. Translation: CATSKQDYGYTF.

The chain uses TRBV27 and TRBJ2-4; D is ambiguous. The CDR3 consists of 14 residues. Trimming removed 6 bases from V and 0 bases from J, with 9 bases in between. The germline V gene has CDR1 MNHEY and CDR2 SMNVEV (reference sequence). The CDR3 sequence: CASRPPLAKNIQYF. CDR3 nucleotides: TGTGCCAGCAGACCCCCACTAGCCAAAAACATTCAGTACTTC.

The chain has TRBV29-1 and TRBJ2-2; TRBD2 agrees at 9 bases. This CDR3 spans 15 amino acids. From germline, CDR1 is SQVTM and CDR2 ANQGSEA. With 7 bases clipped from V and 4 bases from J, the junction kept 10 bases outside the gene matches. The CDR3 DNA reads TGCAGCGCCCCCCTAGCGGGAACAAGCACCGGGGAGCTGTTTTTT. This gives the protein CSAPLAGTSTGELFF.

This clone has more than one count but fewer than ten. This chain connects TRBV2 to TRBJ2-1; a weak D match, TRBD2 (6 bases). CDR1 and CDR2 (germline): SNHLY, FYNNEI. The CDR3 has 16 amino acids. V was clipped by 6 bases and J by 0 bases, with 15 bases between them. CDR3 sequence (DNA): TGTGCCAGCAGACACCGGGACGGGAGCTCCTACAATGAGCAGTTCTTC. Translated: CASRHRDGSSYNEQFF.

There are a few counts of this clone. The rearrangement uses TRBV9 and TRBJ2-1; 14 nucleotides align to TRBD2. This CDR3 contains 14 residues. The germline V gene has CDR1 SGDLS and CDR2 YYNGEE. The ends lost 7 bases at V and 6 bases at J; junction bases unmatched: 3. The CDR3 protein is CASGLAGGGNEQFF. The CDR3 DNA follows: TGTGCCAGCGGACTAGCGGGAGGAGGCAATGAGCAGTTCTTC.

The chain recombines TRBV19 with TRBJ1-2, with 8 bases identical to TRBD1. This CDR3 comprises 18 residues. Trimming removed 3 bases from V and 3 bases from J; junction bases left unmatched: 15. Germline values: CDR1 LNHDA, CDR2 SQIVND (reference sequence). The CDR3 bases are TGTGCCAGTAGTATTATGGGGGACAGGCCGCCCCCCGACTATGGCTACACCTTC. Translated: CASSIMGDRPPPDYGYTF.

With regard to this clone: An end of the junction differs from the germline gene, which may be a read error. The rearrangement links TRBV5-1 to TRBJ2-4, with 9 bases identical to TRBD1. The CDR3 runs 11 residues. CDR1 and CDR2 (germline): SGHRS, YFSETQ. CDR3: CASSLGDRVHF. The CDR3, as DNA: TGCGCCAGCAGCTTGGGGGACAGGGTACACTTC.

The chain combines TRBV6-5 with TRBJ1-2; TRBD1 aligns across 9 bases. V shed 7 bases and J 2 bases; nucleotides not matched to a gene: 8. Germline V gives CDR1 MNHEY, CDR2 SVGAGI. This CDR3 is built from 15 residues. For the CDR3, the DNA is TGTGCCAGCACAAGGACAGGGGCTTCCAACTATGGCTACACCTTC. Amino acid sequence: CASTRTGASNYGYTF.

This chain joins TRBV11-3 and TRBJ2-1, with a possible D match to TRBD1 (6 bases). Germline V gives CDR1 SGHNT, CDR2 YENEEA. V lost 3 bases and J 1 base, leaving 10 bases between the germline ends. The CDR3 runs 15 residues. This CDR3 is CASSLDSDSYNEQFF. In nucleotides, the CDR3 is TGTGCCAGCAGCTTGGACAGTGATTCCTACAATGAGCAGTTCTTC. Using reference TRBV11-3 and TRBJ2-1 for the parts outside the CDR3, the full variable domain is EAGVVQSPRYKIIEKKQPVAFWCNPISGHNTLYWYLQNLGQGPELLIRYENEEAVDDSQLPKDRFSAERLKGVDSTLKIQPAELGDSAVYLCASSLDSDSYNEQFFGPGTRLTVL.

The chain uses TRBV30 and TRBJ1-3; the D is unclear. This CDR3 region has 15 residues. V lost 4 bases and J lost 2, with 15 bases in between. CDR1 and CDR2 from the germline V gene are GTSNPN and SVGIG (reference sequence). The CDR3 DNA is TGTGCCTGGACGTACGGTTCCGGGACTGGAAACACCATATATTTT. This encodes CAWTYGSGTGNTIYF. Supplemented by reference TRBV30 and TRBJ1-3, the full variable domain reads SQTIHQWPATLVQPVGSPLSLECTVEGTSNPNLYWYRQAAGRGLQLLFYSVGIGQISSEVPQNLSASRPQDRQFILSSKKLLLSDSGFYLCAWTYGSGTGNTIYFGEGSWLTVV.

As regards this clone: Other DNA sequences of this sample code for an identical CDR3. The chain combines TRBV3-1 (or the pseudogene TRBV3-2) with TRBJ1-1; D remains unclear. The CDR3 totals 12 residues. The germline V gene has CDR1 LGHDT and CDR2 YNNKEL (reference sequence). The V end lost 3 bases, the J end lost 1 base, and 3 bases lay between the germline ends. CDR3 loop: CASSQRNTEAFF. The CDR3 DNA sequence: TGTGCCAGCAGCCAGAGGAACACTGAAGCTTTCTTT.

CDR3 sequence: CASSVGAGTGELFF. As DNA, the CDR3 is TGTGCCAGCAGCGTGGGTGCGGGCACCGGGGAGCTGTTTTTT. The chain combines TRBV9 with TRBJ2-2, with D tentatively TRBD2 (5 bases). The V and J ends lost 2 bases and 4 bases respectively, with 9 bases between them. Germline V gives CDR1 SGDLS, CDR2 YYNGEE. The CDR3 covers 14 residues.

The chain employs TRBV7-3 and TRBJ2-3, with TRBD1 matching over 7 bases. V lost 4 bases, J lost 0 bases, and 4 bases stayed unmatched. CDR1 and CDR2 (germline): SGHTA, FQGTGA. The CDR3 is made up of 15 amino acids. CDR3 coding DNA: TGTGCCAGCAGCTCCCAGGGACAGAGCACAGATACGCAGTATTTT. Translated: CASSSQGQSTDTQYF.

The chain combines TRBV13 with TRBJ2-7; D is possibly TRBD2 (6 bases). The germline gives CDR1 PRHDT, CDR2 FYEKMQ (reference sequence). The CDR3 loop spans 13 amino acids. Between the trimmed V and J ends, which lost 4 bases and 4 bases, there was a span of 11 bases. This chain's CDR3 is CASSSSGVYEQYF. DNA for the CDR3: TGTGCCAGCAGCTCCTCGGGGGTTTACGAGCAGTACTTC.

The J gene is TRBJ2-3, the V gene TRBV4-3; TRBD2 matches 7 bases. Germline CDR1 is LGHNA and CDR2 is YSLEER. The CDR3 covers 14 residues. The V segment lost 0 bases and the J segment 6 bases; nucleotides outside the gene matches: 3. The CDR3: CASSQDGTTDTQYF. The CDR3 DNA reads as TGCGCCAGCAGCCAAGATGGGACTACTGATACGCAGTATTTT.

The CDR3 spells CAWSQDYGYTF. As DNA, the CDR3 is TGTGCCTGGAGTCAGGACTATGGCTACACCTTC. V is TRBV30 and J is TRBJ1-2; D is ambiguous. This CDR3 has 11 amino acids. Trimming stripped 2 bases from V and 3 bases from J, with 4 bases between. Germline values: CDR1 GTSNPN, CDR2 SVGIG (reference sequence).

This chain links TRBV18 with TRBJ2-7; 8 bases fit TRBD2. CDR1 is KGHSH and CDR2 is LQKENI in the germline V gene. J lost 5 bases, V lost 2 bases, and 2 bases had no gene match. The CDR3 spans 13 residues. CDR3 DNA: TGTGCCAGCTCACCAGGGCGGGGGGACGAGCAGTACTTC. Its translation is CASSPGRGDEQYF.

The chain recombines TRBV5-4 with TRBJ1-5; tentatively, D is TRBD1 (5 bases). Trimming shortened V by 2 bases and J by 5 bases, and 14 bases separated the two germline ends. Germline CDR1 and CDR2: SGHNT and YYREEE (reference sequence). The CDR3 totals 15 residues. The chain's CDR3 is CASSLGGAGDQPQHF. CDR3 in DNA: TGTGCCAGCAGCTTAGGCGGGGCTGGGGATCAGCCCCAGCATTTT.